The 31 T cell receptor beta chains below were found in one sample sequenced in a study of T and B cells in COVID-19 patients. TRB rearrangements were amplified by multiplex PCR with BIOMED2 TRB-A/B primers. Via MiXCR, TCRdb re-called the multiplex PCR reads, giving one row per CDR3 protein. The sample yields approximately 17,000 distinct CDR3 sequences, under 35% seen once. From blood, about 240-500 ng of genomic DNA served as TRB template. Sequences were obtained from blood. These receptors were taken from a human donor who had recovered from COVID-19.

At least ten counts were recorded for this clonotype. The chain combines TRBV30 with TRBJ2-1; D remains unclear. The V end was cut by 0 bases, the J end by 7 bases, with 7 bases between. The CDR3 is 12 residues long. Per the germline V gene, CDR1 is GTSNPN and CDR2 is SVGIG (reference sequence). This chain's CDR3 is CAWSVLGNEQFF. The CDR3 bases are TGTGCCTGGAGTGTACTGGGTAATGAGCAGTTCTTC.

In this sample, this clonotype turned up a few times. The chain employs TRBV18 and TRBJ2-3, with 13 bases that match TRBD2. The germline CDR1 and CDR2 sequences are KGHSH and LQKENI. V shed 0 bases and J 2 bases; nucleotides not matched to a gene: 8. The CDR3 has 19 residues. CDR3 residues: CASSPPVGGLAGTTDTQYF. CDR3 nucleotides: TGTGCCAGCTCACCACCCGTCGGGGGACTAGCGGGAACCACAGATACGCAGTATTTT.

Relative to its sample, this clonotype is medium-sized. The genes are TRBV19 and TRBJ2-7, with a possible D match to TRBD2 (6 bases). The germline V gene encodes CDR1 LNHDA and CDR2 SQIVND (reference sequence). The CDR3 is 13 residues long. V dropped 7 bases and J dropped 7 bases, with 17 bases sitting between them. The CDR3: CASTARTAGEQYF. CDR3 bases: TGTGCCAGTACCGCAAGGACTGCGGGGGAGCAGTACTTC.

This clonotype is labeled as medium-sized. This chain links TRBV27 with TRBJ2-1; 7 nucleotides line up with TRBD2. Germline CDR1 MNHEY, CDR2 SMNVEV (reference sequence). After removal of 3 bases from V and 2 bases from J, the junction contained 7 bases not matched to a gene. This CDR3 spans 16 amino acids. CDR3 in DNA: TGTGCCAGCAGTTTGCTCCCCGGACTAGCCTACAATGAGCAGTTCTTC. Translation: CASSLLPGLAYNEQFF.

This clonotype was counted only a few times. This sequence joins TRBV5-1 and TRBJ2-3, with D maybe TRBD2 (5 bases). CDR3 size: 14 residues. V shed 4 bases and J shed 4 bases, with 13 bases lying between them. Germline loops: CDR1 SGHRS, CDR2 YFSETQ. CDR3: CASSDLAGPDTQYF. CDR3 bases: TGCGCCAGCAGCGACCTGGCGGGCCCAGATACGCAGTATTTT.

CDR3 DNA: TGTGCCAGCCTAAGAGGACTAGCGGGTCAAGAGACCCAGTACTTC. It yields the protein CASLRGLAGQETQYF. The chain couples TRBV6-2 or TRBV6-3 to TRBJ2-5; TRBD2 matches at 11 bases. V lost 8 bases to trimming and J lost 2 bases; unmatched junction nucleotides: 7. Germline CDR1 is MNHEY and CDR2 is SVGEGT. CDR3 length equals 15 residues.

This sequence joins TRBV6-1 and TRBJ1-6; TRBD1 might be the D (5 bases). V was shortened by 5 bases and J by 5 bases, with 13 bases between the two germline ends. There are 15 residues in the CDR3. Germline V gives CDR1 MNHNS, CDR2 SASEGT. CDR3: CASSLGTGNNSPLHF. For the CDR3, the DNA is TGTGCCAGCAGTCTGGGGACGGGGAATAATTCACCCCTCCACTTT.

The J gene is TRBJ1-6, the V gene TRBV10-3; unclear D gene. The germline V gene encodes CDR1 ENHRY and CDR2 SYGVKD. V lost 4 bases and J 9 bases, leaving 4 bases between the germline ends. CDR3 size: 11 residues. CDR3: CAISGGSPLHF. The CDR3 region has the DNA TGTGCCATCAGTGGGGGTTCACCCCTCCACTTT.

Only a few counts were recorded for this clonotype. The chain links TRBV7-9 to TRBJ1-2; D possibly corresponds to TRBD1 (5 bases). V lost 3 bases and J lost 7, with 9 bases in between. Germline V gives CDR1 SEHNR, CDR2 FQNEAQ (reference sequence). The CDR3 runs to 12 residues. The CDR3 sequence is CASSFGGSGYTF. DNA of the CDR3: TGTGCCAGCAGCTTCGGGGGGAGTGGCTACACCTTC.

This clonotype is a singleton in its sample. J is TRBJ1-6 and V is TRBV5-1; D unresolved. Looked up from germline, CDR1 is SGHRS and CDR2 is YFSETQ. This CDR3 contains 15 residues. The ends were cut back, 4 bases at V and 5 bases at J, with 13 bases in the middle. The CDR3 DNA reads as TGCGCCAGCAGCCCCTCGGGTTCCCATAATTCACCCCTCCACTTT. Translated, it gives CASSPSGSHNSPLHF. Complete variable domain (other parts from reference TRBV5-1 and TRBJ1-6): KAGVTQTPRYLIKTRGQQVTLSCSPISGHRSVSWYQQTPGQGLQFLFEYFSETQRNKGNFPGRFSGRQFSNSRSEMNVSTLELGDSALYLCASSPSGSHNSPLHFGNGTRLTVT.

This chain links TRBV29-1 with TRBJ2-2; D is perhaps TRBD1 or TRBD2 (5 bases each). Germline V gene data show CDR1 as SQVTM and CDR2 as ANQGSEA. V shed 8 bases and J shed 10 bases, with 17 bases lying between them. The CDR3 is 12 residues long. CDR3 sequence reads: CSPRGVPPELFF. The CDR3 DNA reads TGCAGCCCCAGAGGGGTACCGCCGGAGCTGTTTTTT.

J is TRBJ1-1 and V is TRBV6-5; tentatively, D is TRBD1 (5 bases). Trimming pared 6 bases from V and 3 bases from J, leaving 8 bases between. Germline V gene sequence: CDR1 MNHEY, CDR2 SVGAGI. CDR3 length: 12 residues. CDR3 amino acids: CASSRVYTEAFF. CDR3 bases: TGTGCCAGCAGCAGGGTTTACACTGAAGCTTTCTTT.

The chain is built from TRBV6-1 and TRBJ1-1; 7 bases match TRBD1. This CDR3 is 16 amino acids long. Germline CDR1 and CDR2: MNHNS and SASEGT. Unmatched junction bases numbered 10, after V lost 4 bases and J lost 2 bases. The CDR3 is CASSAHGGQSNTEAFF. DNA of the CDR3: TGTGCCAGCAGTGCCCACGGGGGACAGTCCAACACTGAAGCTTTCTTT.

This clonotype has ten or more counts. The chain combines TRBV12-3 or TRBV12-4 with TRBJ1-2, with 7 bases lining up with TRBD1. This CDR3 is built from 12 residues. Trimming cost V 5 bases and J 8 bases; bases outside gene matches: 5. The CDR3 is CASSPGGTGYTF. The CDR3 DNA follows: TGTGCCAGCAGTCCAGGGGGGACGGGCTACACCTTC.

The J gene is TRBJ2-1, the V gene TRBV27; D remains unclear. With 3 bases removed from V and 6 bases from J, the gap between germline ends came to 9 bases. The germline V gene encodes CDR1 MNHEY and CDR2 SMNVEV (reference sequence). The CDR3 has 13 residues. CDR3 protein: CASSFSYLNEQFF. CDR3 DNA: TGTGCCAGCAGTTTTAGTTACCTCAATGAGCAGTTCTTC.

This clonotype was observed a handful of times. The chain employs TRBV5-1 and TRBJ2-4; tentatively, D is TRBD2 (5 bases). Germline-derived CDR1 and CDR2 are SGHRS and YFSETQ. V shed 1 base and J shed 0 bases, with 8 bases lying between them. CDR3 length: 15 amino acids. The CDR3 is CASSLQAGAKNIQYF. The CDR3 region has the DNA TGCGCCAGCAGCTTGCAGGCGGGAGCCAAAAACATTCAGTACTTC. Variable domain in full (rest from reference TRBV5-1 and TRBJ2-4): KAGVTQTPRYLIKTRGQQVTLSCSPISGHRSVSWYQQTPGQGLQFLFEYFSETQRNKGNFPGRFSGRQFSNSRSEMNVSTLELGDSALYLCASSLQAGAKNIQYFGAGTRLSVL.

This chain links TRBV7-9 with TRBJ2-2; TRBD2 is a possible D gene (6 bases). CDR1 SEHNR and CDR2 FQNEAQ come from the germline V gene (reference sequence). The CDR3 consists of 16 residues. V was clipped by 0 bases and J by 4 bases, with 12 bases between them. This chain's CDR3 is CASSLAAGRSTGELFF. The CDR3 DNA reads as TGTGCCAGCAGCTTAGCAGCAGGGAGGAGCACCGGGGAGCTGTTTTTT.

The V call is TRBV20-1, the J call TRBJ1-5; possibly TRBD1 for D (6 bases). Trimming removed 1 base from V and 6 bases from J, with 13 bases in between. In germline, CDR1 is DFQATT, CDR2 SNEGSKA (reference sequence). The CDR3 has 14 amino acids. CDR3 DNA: TGCAGTGCTAGAGTACAGGGAGATGGTCAGCCCCAGCATTTT. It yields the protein CSARVQGDGQPQHF.

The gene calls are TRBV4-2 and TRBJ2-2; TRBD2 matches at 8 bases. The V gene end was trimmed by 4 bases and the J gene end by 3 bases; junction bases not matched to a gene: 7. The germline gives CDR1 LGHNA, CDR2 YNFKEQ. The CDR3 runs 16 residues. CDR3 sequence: CASSRDPGGDTGELFF. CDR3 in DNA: TGTGCCAGCAGCCGAGACCCGGGGGGGGACACCGGGGAGCTGTTTTTT.

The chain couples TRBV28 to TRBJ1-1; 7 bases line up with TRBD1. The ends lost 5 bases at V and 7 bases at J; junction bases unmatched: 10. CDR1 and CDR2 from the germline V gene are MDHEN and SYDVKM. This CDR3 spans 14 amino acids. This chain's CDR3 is CASSLDRVRLEAFF. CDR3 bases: TGTGCCAGCAGTCTAGACAGGGTCCGCCTTGAAGCTTTCTTT. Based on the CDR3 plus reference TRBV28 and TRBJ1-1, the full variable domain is DVKVTQSSRYLVKRTGEKVFLECVQDMDHENMFWYRQDPGLGLRLIYFSYDVKMKEKGDIPEGYSVSREKKERFSLILESASTNQTSMYLCASSLDRVRLEAFFGQGTRLTVV.

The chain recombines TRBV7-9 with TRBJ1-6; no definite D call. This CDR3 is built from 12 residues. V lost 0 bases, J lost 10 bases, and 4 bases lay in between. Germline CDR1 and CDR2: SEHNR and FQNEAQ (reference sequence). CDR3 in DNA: TGTGCCAGCAGCTTAGCGAGATCACCCCTCCACTTT. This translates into CASSLARSPLHF.

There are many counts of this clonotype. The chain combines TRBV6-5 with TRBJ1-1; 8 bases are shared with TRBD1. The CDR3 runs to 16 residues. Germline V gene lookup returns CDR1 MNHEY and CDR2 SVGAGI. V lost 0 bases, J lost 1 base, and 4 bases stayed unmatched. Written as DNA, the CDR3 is TGTGCCAGCAGTTACTCCGGGACAGGAAGGAACACTGAAGCTTTCTTT. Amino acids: CASSYSGTGRNTEAFF.

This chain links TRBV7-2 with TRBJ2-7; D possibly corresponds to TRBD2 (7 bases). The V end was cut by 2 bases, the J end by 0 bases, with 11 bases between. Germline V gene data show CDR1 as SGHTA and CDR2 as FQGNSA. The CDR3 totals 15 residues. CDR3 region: CASSLQGGGSYEQYF. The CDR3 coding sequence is TGTGCCAGCAGCTTACAAGGGGGGGGCTCCTACGAGCAGTACTTC.

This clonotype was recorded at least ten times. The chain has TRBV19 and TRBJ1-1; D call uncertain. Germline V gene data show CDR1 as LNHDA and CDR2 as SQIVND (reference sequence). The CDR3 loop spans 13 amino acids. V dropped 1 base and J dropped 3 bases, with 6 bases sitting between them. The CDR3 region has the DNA TGTGCCAGTAGTATAGTTGGTTACACTGAAGCTTTCTTT. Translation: CASSIVGYTEAFF.

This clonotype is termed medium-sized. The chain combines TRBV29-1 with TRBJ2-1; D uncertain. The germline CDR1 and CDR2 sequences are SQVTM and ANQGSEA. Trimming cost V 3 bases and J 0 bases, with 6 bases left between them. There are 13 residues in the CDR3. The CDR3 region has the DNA TGCAGCGTTGATCCCTTCTCCTACAATGAGCAGTTCTTC. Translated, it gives CSVDPFSYNEQFF.

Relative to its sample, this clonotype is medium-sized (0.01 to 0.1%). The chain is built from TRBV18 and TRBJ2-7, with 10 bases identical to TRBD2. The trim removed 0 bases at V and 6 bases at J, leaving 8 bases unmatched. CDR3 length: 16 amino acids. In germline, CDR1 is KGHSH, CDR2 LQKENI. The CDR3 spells CASSPPASGSLSEQYF. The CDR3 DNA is TGTGCCAGCTCACCACCGGCTAGCGGGAGCTTGTCCGAGCAGTACTTC.

CDR3 residues: CASSLGWTSVQETQYF. CDR3 nucleotides: TGTGCCAGTAGCCTTGGGTGGACTAGCGTTCAAGAGACCCAGTACTTC. The chain has TRBV19 and TRBJ2-5, with 9 bases matching TRBD2. V lost 6 bases, J lost 2 bases, and 10 bases stayed unmatched. The CDR3 loop spans 16 amino acids. CDR1 and CDR2 (germline): LNHDA, SQIVND (reference sequence).

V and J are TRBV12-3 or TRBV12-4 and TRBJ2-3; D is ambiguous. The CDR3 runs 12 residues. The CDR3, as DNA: TGTGCTAGTGGCGTGAGTTTGGATACGCAGTATTTT. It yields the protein CASGVSLDTQYF.

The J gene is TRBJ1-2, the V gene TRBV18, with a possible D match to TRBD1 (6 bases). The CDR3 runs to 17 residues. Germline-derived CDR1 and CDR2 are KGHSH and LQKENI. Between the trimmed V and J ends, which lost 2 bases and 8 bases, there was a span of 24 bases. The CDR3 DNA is TGTGCCAGCTCACCAATAGGAGTCGCACAGGGCCTGGCAGGCTACACCTTC. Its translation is CASSPIGVAQGLAGYTF.

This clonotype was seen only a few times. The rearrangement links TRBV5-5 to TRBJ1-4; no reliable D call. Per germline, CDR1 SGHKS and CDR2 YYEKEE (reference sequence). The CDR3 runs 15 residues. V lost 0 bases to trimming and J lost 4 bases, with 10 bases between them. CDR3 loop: CASSLVTVDNEKLFF. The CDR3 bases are TGTGCCAGCAGCTTGGTGACCGTGGATAATGAAAAACTGTTTTTT.

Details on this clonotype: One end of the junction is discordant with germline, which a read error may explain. CDR3: CASSFAGSGGHEKFF. The CDR3 DNA follows: TGTGCCAGCAGCTTCGCAGGATCAGGGGGCCATGAGAAGTTCTTC. The rearrangement links TRBV5-4 to TRBJ2-1; 8 bases match TRBD1. In germline, CDR1 is SGHNT, CDR2 YYREEE (reference sequence). The CDR3 has 15 residues.